This TCR beta chain was found in a study of T-cell reconstitution after alpha-beta-depleted transplantation in children. Germline V lookup: CDR1 MNHEY, CDR2 SVGEGT. Trimming shortened V by 0 bases and J by 8 bases, and 8 bases separated the two germline ends. This CDR3 comprises 14 residues. Study results and limitations: Roughly two months post-transplant, alpha-beta T cells reportedly originated from several hundred graft clones that had expanded.

Construction of the TCRbeta library involved unique molecular identifiers. TCRdb reprocessed the PCR reads via MiXCR and lists one record per CDR3 protein. The sample shows tens of thousands of distinct CDR3 sequences, 18% of them seen only once. For this clonotype: Antigen specificity is unknown.

The material sequenced was PBMCs, mostly from graft donor cells, taken 360 days after TCRalphabeta/CD19-depleted stem cell transplant. V is TRBV6-2 or TRBV6-3 and J is TRBJ1-6; D not resolved. This receptor was identified in a male patient aged 2 to 9 who had a stem cell transplant for acute lymphoblastic leukemia, so the T cells may come from the graft donor. The CDR3 DNA follows: TGTGCCAGCAGTTACTCGACATGGGATTCACCCCTCCACTTT. Translating gives CASSYSTWDSPLHF.